These 27 T cell receptor beta chains were sequenced from one sample in a study of blood T cell repertoires in COVID-19. The protocol was immunoSEQ multiplex PCR, while the TCRdb copy is restricted to in-frame clones and leaves out a portion. The sample consists of some 44,000 clones, around 91% of them appearing once. Sequencing used peripheral blood. These receptors all come from a man aged 45-60 years with active COVID-19.

The chain couples TRBV11-2 to TRBJ2-1; D might be TRBD2 (7 bases). The CDR3 extends over 18 amino acids. V shed 2 bases and J shed 0 bases, with 17 bases lying between them. Germline V lookup: CDR1 SGHAT, CDR2 FQNNGV. The CDR3 nucleotides read TGTGCCAGCAGCTTAAGGGGGGCGGGAGCCGGCTCCTACAATGAGCAGTTCTTC. It encodes CASSLRGAGAGSYNEQFF. The full variable domain, completed using reference TRBV11-2 and TRBJ2-1, is EAGVAQSPRYKIIEKRQSVAFWCNPISGHATLYWYQQILGQGPKLLIQFQNNGVVDDSQLPKDRFSAERLKGVDSTLKIQPAKLEDSAVYLCASSLRGAGAGSYNEQFFGPGTRLTVL.

This clone has only one observation. The chain combines TRBV15 with TRBJ2-1, with D perhaps matching TRBD2 (6 bases). Germline V CDR1 and CDR2: LNHNV, YYDKDF (reference sequence). The CDR3 contains 15 residues. V lost 6 bases, J lost 7 bases, and 19 bases lay in between. CDR3 sequence: CATSILAPIGNEQFF. The CDR3 region has the DNA TGTGCCACCAGTATTCTAGCGCCCATTGGTAATGAGCAGTTCTTC. Together with reference TRBV15 and TRBJ2-1, the CDR3 gives the full variable domain: DAMVIQNPRYQVTQFGKPVTLSCSQTLNHNVMYWYQQKSSQAPKLLFHYYDKDFNNEADTPDNFQSRRPNTSFCFLDIRSPGLGDTAMYLCATSILAPIGNEQFFGPGTRLTVL.

The chain has TRBV5-8 and TRBJ2-3, with D maybe TRBD2 (5 bases). CDR3 length: 16 residues. Per the germline V gene, CDR1 is SGHTS and CDR2 is YDEGEE. The ends were cut back, 4 bases at V and 4 bases at J, with 19 bases in the middle. This CDR3 reads CASSPRLEYGADTQYF. For the CDR3, the DNA is TGTGCCAGCAGCCCCCGGCTTGAATACGGGGCAGATACGCAGTATTTT. The full variable domain, with the rest looked up from reference TRBV5-8 and TRBJ2-3, is EAGVTQSPTHLIKTRGQQATLRCSPISGHTSVYWYQQALGLGLQFLLWYDEGEERNRGNFPPRFSGRQFPNYSSELNVNALELEDSALYLCASSPRLEYGADTQYFGPGTRLTVL.

The rearrangement joins TRBV5-1 to TRBJ2-7; 7 bases map to TRBD1. This CDR3 comprises 13 residues. Germline lookup yields CDR1 SGHRS and CDR2 YFSETQ. Unmatched junction bases numbered 0, after V lost 0 bases and J lost 3 bases. CDR3 DNA: TGCGCCAGCAGCTTGGGGACAGGCTACGAGCAGTACTTC. It codes for CASSLGTGYEQYF. The whole variable domain, filled in from reference TRBV5-1 and TRBJ2-7, reads KAGVTQTPRYLIKTRGQQVTLSCSPISGHRSVSWYQQTPGQGLQFLFEYFSETQRNKGNFPGRFSGRQFSNSRSEMNVSTLELGDSALYLCASSLGTGYEQYFGPGTRLTVT.

The sample holds one count of this clone. The CDR3 spells CASSKGGQPQHF. DNA for the CDR3: TGTGCCAGCAGCAAAGGCGGTCAGCCCCAGCATTTT. The chain links TRBV21-1 to TRBJ1-5. TRBV21-1 is a recognized pseudogene. This CDR3 region has 12 residues.

V is TRBV5-6 and J is TRBJ2-7, with TRBD1 matching 11 bases. There are 16 residues in the CDR3. Losses at the gene ends were 4 bases for V and 6 bases for J; bases not matched to a gene: 12. Germline CDR1 reads SGHDT; CDR2 reads YYEEEE. CDR3 protein: CASSRRRTGGESEQYF. For the CDR3, the DNA is TGTGCCAGCAGCCGCCGAAGGACAGGGGGCGAATCCGAGCAGTACTTC.

The V gene is TRBV15, the J gene TRBJ2-7, with 7 bases matching TRBD2. The CDR3 totals 14 residues. Losses at the gene ends were 4 bases for V and 0 bases for J; bases not matched to a gene: 3. CDR1 is LNHNV, CDR2 YYDKDF, per germline (reference sequence). CDR3 amino acids: CATSTGGSSYEQYF. The CDR3 nucleotides read TGTGCCACCAGCACGGGCGGGAGCTCCTACGAGCAGTACTTC.

The chain carries TRBV7-3 and TRBJ1-1; tentative D call: TRBD1 (6 bases). The CDR3 is 15 amino acids. The germline V gene has CDR1 SGHTA and CDR2 FQGTGA. V was pared by 2 bases and J by 1 base, with 11 bases between. CDR3 amino acids: CASSLFPGENTEAFF. The CDR3 DNA is TGTGCCAGCAGCTTATTCCCAGGGGAGAACACTGAAGCTTTCTTT.

This chain uses TRBV29-1 with TRBJ2-7; D gene uncertain. Trimming cost V 6 bases and J 1 base, with 22 bases left between them. CDR1 and CDR2 (germline): SQVTM, ANQGSEA. CDR3 size: 16 residues. The DNA for the CDR3 is TGCAGCGTGGTTCTAGGAGAGAAGGTCCTATCCTACGAGCAGTACTTC. Translation: CSVVLGEKVLSYEQYF.

This chain uses TRBV3-1 (or the pseudogene TRBV3-2) with TRBJ1-1; the D is unclear. V was pared by 9 bases and J by 0 bases, with 14 bases between. The CDR3 is 14 residues long. Germline V lookup: CDR1 LGHDT, CDR2 YNNKEL (reference sequence). CDR3 region: CASQLGRMNTEAFF. CDR3 DNA: TGTGCCAGTCAGCTGGGCAGAATGAACACTGAAGCTTTCTTT.

The rearrangement joins TRBV3-1 (or the pseudogene TRBV3-2) to TRBJ2-1; 7 bases agree with TRBD2. In germline, CDR1 is LGHDT, CDR2 YNNKEL (reference sequence). V was clipped by 4 bases and J by 5 bases; unmatched bases: 8. CDR3 length equals 15 residues. CDR3 region: CASSLSSGLHNEQFF. The CDR3 DNA sequence: TGTGCCAGCAGCCTGTCTAGCGGACTCCACAATGAGCAGTTCTTC.

The chain combines TRBV29-1 with TRBJ1-1; D not resolved. The CDR3 totals 14 residues. Per germline, CDR1 SQVTM and CDR2 ANQGSEA. V lost 5 bases, J lost 4 bases, and 17 bases lay in between. CDR3 coding DNA: TGCAGCGTTATCACCCTTTTCGGGAGCACTGAAGCTTTCTTT. The encoded protein is CSVITLFGSTEAFF.

The gene calls are TRBV9 and TRBJ2-2, with a weak D call TRBD1 (7 bases). V dropped 2 bases and J dropped 1 base, with 9 bases sitting between them. This CDR3 has 15 amino acids. Per the germline V gene, CDR1 is SGDLS and CDR2 is YYNGEE. Written as DNA, the CDR3 is TGTGCCAGCAGCGTGCGGGACAGGAACACCGGGGAGCTGTTTTTT. Its translation: CASSVRDRNTGELFF.

The chain employs TRBV29-1 and TRBJ2-7, with 9 positions matching TRBD1. V lost 7 bases to trimming and J lost 0 bases; unmatched junction nucleotides: 7. Germline CDR1 is SQVTM and CDR2 is ANQGSEA. The CDR3 has 14 residues. The CDR3 region is CSGRDRESSYEQYF. In DNA form, the CDR3 reads TGCAGCGGTCGGGACAGGGAGAGCTCCTACGAGCAGTACTTC.

The genes are TRBV20-1 and TRBJ2-5; 7 bases agree with TRBD2. Per germline, CDR1 DFQATT and CDR2 SNEGSKA (reference sequence). V was clipped by 3 bases and J by 3 bases; unmatched bases: 4. This CDR3 comprises 13 residues. The CDR3 DNA reads TGCAGTGCTAGTGGCCTAGCGGAAGAGACCCAGTACTTC. The encoded protein is CSASGLAEETQYF.

This chain joins TRBV6-5 and TRBJ1-1; a weak D match, TRBD1 (6 bases). Between the trimmed V and J ends, which lost 0 bases and 1 base, there was a span of 12 bases. Germline CDR1 is MNHEY and CDR2 is SVGAGI. This CDR3 spans 16 amino acids. DNA of the CDR3: TGTGCCAGCAGTTACTCATCAGGGGCGCAGAACACTGAAGCTTTCTTT. Amino acids: CASSYSSGAQNTEAFF.

The rearrangement joins TRBV4-1 to TRBJ2-3, with TRBD2 identical over 7 bases. Germline CDR1 and CDR2: MGHRA and YSYEKL. The V segment lost 4 bases and the J segment 4 bases; nucleotides outside the gene matches: 5. This CDR3 has 14 amino acids. CDR3 nucleotide sequence: TGCGCCAGCAGCCCATTGACTAGCCCAGATACGCAGTATTTT. It specifies CASSPLTSPDTQYF.

This chain joins TRBV12-3 or TRBV12-4 and TRBJ2-2, with D uncertain. Trimming removed 6 bases from V and 7 bases from J, with 12 bases in between. CDR3 length equals 13 residues. The CDR3 DNA sequence: TGTGCCAGCAGCTCCCAGAGGCGCGGGGAGCTGTTTTTT. Amino acid sequence: CASSSQRRGELFF.

The chain employs TRBV6-5 and TRBJ1-5; the D is unclear. This CDR3 is 14 amino acids long. V lost 5 bases and J lost 0, with 8 bases in between. Germline V lookup: CDR1 MNHEY, CDR2 SVGAGI. The CDR3 loop reads CASSQSNSNQPQHF. The CDR3 bases are TGTGCCAGCAGTCAATCCAATAGCAATCAGCCCCAGCATTTT.

The J gene is TRBJ2-7, the V gene TRBV28; tentative D call: TRBD2 (6 bases). Germline values: CDR1 MDHEN, CDR2 SYDVKM. V was shortened by 2 bases and J by 0 bases, with 14 bases between the two germline ends. The length of the CDR3 is 16 residues. The CDR3 DNA reads as TGTGCCAGCAGTTTAATTCTGGCGGGAAGCTCCTACGAGCAGTACTTC. Its translation: CASSLILAGSSYEQYF.

CDR3 sequence reads: CASSLAWAGGPQETQYF. Written as DNA, the CDR3 is TGTGCCAGCAGCTTGGCATGGGCAGGGGGCCCCCAAGAGACCCAGTACTTC. J is TRBJ2-5 and V is TRBV5-6; 8 nucleotides match TRBD1. Germline values: CDR1 SGHDT, CDR2 YYEEEE. After removal of 0 bases from V and 1 base from J, the junction contained 8 bases not matched to a gene. The CDR3 covers 17 residues.

The rearrangement links TRBV5-1 to TRBJ1-2; maybe TRBD1 (5 bases). CDR1 and CDR2 (germline): SGHRS, YFSETQ. The CDR3 runs to 13 residues. V gave up 3 bases and J gave up 4 bases, with 10 bases separating them. Here the CDR3 reads CASSSGSPYGYTF. CDR3 coding DNA: TGCGCCAGCAGCTCAGGGTCCCCCTATGGCTACACCTTC.

This chain uses TRBV18 with TRBJ1-5; 7 bases agree with TRBD1. CDR3 length: 21 amino acids. Germline values: CDR1 KGHSH, CDR2 LQKENI. Trimming removed 4 bases from V and 1 base from J; junction bases left unmatched: 22. This chain's CDR3 is CASSHKGPRVGGRRSNQPQHF. CDR3 sequence (DNA): TGTGCCAGCTCACATAAGGGGCCTAGGGTAGGGGGCCGACGAAGCAATCAGCCCCAGCATTTT.

The chain combines TRBV4-1 with TRBJ1-5; D might be TRBD1 (6 bases). The CDR3 runs to 14 residues. V shed 0 bases and J shed 6 bases, with 9 bases lying between them. Per germline, CDR1 MGHRA and CDR2 YSYEKL. This CDR3 reads CASSQDRGLQPQHF. As DNA, the CDR3 is TGCGCCAGCAGCCAAGACAGGGGCCTTCAGCCCCAGCATTTT.

The CDR3 nucleotides are TGTGCCAGCAGTGGTCCCTTCATACGGGAGACCCAGTACTTC. This sequence encodes CASSGPFIRETQYF. J is TRBJ2-5 and V is TRBV2; the D is unclear. Trimming left V 4 bases short and J 5 bases short, with 14 bases between. This CDR3 is built from 14 residues. Germline CDR1 is SNHLY and CDR2 is FYNNEI.

This clone was found once. CDR3 residues: CSAEQGYGYTF. The DNA of the CDR3 is TGCAGTGCTGAACAGGGGTATGGCTACACCTTC. The rearrangement joins TRBV20-1 to TRBJ1-2; TRBD1 agrees at 7 bases. Germline CDR1 reads DFQATT; CDR2 reads SNEGSKA (reference sequence). The CDR3 loop spans 11 amino acids. V lost 5 bases to trimming and J lost 5 bases; unmatched junction nucleotides: 2.

V gene TRBV5-1 combines with J gene TRBJ2-5; 9 bases align to TRBD2. The germline V gene has CDR1 SGHRS and CDR2 YFSETQ. The CDR3 has 15 residues. The junction had 5 bases not matched to a gene; V was cut back by 0 bases and J by 5 bases. CDR3 sequence reads: CASSLASGIEETQYF. CDR3 nucleotide sequence: TGCGCCAGCAGCTTGGCTAGCGGGATCGAGGAGACCCAGTACTTC.